The 19 T cell receptor beta chains reported below all come from one sample, sequenced in a study of blood T cell repertoires in COVID-19. Libraries were prepared by immunoSEQ multiplex PCR; TCRdb keeps only in-frame clonotypes and omits some of them. The table has under 300,000 clones, 88% seen once. The sequenced sample consisted of PBMCs or T cells enriched from blood (not recorded which). These receptors were collected from a middle-aged woman with acute COVID-19.

V and J are TRBV19 and TRBJ1-2; 7 bases fit TRBD1. This CDR3 contains 14 residues. V lost 7 bases and J lost 6; bases outside the gene matches: 11. Germline lookup yields CDR1 LNHDA and CDR2 SQIVND (reference sequence). CDR3 in amino acids: CASIRGQVSDGYTF. In DNA form, the CDR3 reads TGTGCCAGTATCCGAGGACAGGTCTCAGATGGCTACACCTTC.

This clone was detected once. This chain connects TRBV6-5 to TRBJ2-5, with D hard to call. CDR3 length: 12 residues. The germline CDR1 and CDR2 sequences are MNHEY and SVGAGI. The V gene lost 0 bases and the J gene lost 5 bases, with 4 bases spanning the gap. The CDR3 coding sequence is TGTGCCAGCAGTTACTCGCGGGAGACCCAGTACTTC. The encoded protein is CASSYSRETQYF.

The chain has TRBV5-5 and TRBJ2-2; a weak D match, TRBD1 (5 bases). Trimming cost V 0 bases and J 0 bases, with 9 bases left between them. This CDR3 spans 16 amino acids. The germline V gene has CDR1 SGHKS and CDR2 YYEKEE (reference sequence). As DNA, the CDR3 is TGTGCCAGCAGCTTGGTCAGGGTCTCGAACACCGGGGAGCTGTTTTTT. Its protein is CASSLVRVSNTGELFF.

The rearrangement joins TRBV11-2 to TRBJ1-3; 9 nucleotides line up with TRBD1. V trimming: 3 bases; J trimming: 2 bases; junction bases outside the gene matches: 2. CDR3 length: 15 amino acids. The germline V gene has CDR1 SGHAT and CDR2 FQNNGV. Here the CDR3 DNA reads TGTGCCAGCAGCTTTGGGGACAGGGCTGGAAACACCATATATTTT. It specifies CASSFGDRAGNTIYF.

This chain links TRBV7-2 with TRBJ1-5, with 8 bases that match TRBD1. Germline loops: CDR1 SGHTA, CDR2 FQGNSA. V shed 4 bases, J shed 5 bases, and the junction held 7 bases outside the gene matches. CDR3 length: 15 amino acids. CDR3 in DNA: TGTGCCAGCAGCTCAGGACAGGGAGGACATCAGCCCCAGCATTTT. Its protein is CASSSGQGGHQPQHF.

The rearrangement uses TRBV6-4 and TRBJ2-5; D might be TRBD1 (5 bases). The CDR3 has 13 residues. V lost 4 bases and J lost 3, with 9 bases in between. CDR1 is MRHNA and CDR2 is SNTAGT in the germline V gene. The CDR3 loop is CASSGQGKETQYF. The CDR3 region has the DNA TGTGCCAGCAGTGGGCAGGGTAAAGAGACCCAGTACTTC.

This chain joins TRBV19 and TRBJ1-1; D is undetermined. V shed 2 bases and J shed 2 bases, with 6 bases lying between them. The CDR3 totals 13 residues. Germline V gene lookup returns CDR1 LNHDA and CDR2 SQIVND (reference sequence). Written as DNA, the CDR3 is TGTGCCAGTAGTATAATCCTAAACACTGAAGCTTTCTTT. Protein product: CASSIILNTEAFF.

V usage is TRBV7-9 and J usage is TRBJ1-3; no clear D gene. Per germline, CDR1 SEHNR and CDR2 FQNEAQ (reference sequence). Trimming shortened V by 2 bases and J by 0 bases, and 11 bases separated the two germline ends. This CDR3 has 16 amino acids. DNA for the CDR3: TGTGCCAGCAGCTTAACGGTGCCGAGCTCTGGAAACACCATATATTTT. The encoded protein is CASSLTVPSSGNTIYF.

The chain couples TRBV19 to TRBJ2-5; 7 bases agree with TRBD2. This CDR3 is built from 15 residues. Trimming at V came to 3 bases and at J to 5 bases, leaving 9 bases not matched to a gene. The germline V gene encodes CDR1 LNHDA and CDR2 SQIVND (reference sequence). The CDR3 nucleotides read TGTGCCAGTAGTATGGGGGGGAGGGGCGAGGAGACCCAGTACTTC. Translation: CASSMGGRGEETQYF.

The rearrangement uses TRBV7-2 and TRBJ2-7, with 11 bases fitting TRBD1. CDR3 length: 15 amino acids. The germline CDR1 and CDR2 sequences are SGHTA and FQGNSA. Trimming removed 5 bases from V and 3 bases from J; junction bases left unmatched: 6. CDR3: CASSKRDRGNYEQYF. The CDR3 coding sequence is TGTGCCAGCAGCAAGAGGGACAGGGGGAACTACGAGCAGTACTTC.

V and J are TRBV5-1 and TRBJ2-6, with 7 bases identical to TRBD2. The CDR3 spans 15 residues. The ends lost 5 bases at V and 0 bases at J; junction bases unmatched: 2. Germline lookup yields CDR1 SGHRS and CDR2 YFSETQ. CDR3 residues: CASSREASGANVLTF. The CDR3 DNA sequence: TGCGCCAGCAGTCGGGAGGCCTCTGGGGCCAACGTCCTGACTTTC.

This chain uses TRBV19 with TRBJ1-1, with 11 bases that match TRBD1. The CDR3 totals 16 residues. The J segment lost 4 bases and the V segment lost 3 bases, leaving 7 bases of the junction unmatched. Germline CDR1 is LNHDA and CDR2 is SQIVND (reference sequence). CDR3 region: CASSIRDRGSSTEAFF. CDR3 in DNA: TGTGCCAGTAGTATCCGGGACAGGGGGTCGTCCACTGAAGCTTTCTTT.

The chain links TRBV9 to TRBJ2-6; 12 bases are shared with TRBD1. This CDR3 comprises 17 residues. In germline, CDR1 is SGDLS, CDR2 YYNGEE. Germline trimming cut 0 bases from V and 4 bases from J; bases unmatched to any gene: 2. The CDR3 spells CASSVGDRGLGANVLTF. CDR3 nucleotides: TGTGCCAGCAGCGTAGGGGACAGGGGGCTAGGGGCCAACGTCCTGACTTTC.

The rearrangement joins TRBV30 to TRBJ2-5, with TRBD1 identical over 7 bases. The length of the CDR3 is 12 residues. The trim removed 5 bases at V and 9 bases at J, leaving 9 bases unmatched. Germline CDR1 GTSNPN, CDR2 SVGIG (reference sequence). CDR3 nucleotides: TGTGCCTGGCGCACAGGGGCCCTGGCCCAGTACTTC. Translation gives CAWRTGALAQYF.

This clone was detected only once. The chain carries TRBV5-1 and TRBJ1-5, with D perhaps matching TRBD1 (5 bases). V dropped 4 bases and J dropped 3 bases, with 11 bases sitting between them. Germline lookup yields CDR1 SGHRS and CDR2 YFSETQ. The CDR3 has 14 amino acids. The CDR3 nucleotides are TGCGCCAGCAGCCTGCAGGGCCTCAATCAGCCCCAGCATTTT. It encodes CASSLQGLNQPQHF.

Only one count was recorded for this clone. This sequence joins TRBV6-6 and TRBJ2-2; D not resolved. Trimming stripped 4 bases from V and 4 bases from J, with 10 bases between. CDR3 size: 14 residues. Germline CDR1 MNHNY, CDR2 SVGAGI (reference sequence). CDR3: CASSLYRVTGELFF. For the CDR3, the DNA is TGTGCCAGCAGTTTATACAGAGTCACCGGGGAGCTGTTTTTT.

The chain uses TRBV6-6 and TRBJ1-1; D unresolved. Germline CDR1 is MNHNY and CDR2 is SVGAGI (reference sequence). V lost 0 bases and J 10 bases, leaving 9 bases between the germline ends. This CDR3 contains 12 residues. Written as DNA, the CDR3 is TGTGCCAGCAGTTACTCGAACGGAGTAGCTTTCTTT. Translating gives CASSYSNGVAFF.

This rearrangement joins TRBV4-2 to TRBJ2-5, with 8 nucleotides matching TRBD2. The CDR3 runs to 17 residues. Losses at the gene ends were 2 bases for V and 1 base for J; bases not matched to a gene: 9. The germline CDR1 and CDR2 sequences are LGHNA and YNFKEQ. In DNA, the CDR3 is TGTGCCAGCAGCCAACCCGGGGCGGGGGGCCTCCAAGAGACCCAGTACTTC. Translated: CASSQPGAGGLQETQYF.

The chain has TRBV5-6 and TRBJ2-2; TRBD1 matches 10 bases. Germline assignment: CDR1 SGHDT and CDR2 YYEEEE. This CDR3 spans 16 amino acids. Trimming cost V 4 bases and J 6 bases; bases outside gene matches: 9. The CDR3 spells CASSTPGQGRAGELFF. The CDR3 nucleotides read TGTGCCAGCAGCACACCGGGACAGGGGCGAGCCGGGGAGCTGTTTTTT.